Detailed here is one T cell receptor (beta chain). Germline-derived CDR1 and CDR2 are KGHSH and LQKENI. This CDR3 spans 14 amino acids. The V end lost 6 bases, the J end lost 3 bases, and 12 bases lay between the germline ends. The data stem from a study of T cell changes during pregnancy in multiple sclerosis. Assay used: immunoSEQ multiplex PCR; TCRdb lists only in-frame clones, some missing. Among roughly 40,000 clones listed, 84% were seen once. The chain uses TRBV18 and TRBJ1-3; D ambiguous. This receptor was obtained from a female donor with multiple sclerosis, enrolled in a pregnancy study. The starting material was CD4+ T cells from peripheral blood mononuclear cells, obtained before pregnancy. For the CDR3, the DNA is TGTGCCAGCTCGCCGGACTTAGGTGGAAACACCATATATTTT. As protein: CASSPDLGGNTIYF.